Below are 26 T cell receptor beta chains sequenced from a single sample in a study of T-cell memory formation after mild COVID-19. TCRdb independently ran MiXCR on the 5' RACE reads; one entry per CDR3 protein. The repertoire has fewer than 300,000 distinct CDR3 sequences, over 15% of them found once; the top ten carry 22%. The specimen was PBMCs or a T cell subset sorted from them (not recorded which). The receptors stem from a young man who had mild COVID-19 (a few samples of this study predate the infection). Cell type and time point are not known.

The V and J genes are TRBV18 and TRBJ2-5; D not certain. The CDR3 loop spans 13 amino acids. Trimming took off 2 bases at V and 0 bases at J, with 4 bases between the two ends. Germline V CDR1 and CDR2: KGHSH, LQKENI. CDR3 nucleotides: TGTGCCAGCTCACCAGGGTACCAAGAGACCCAGTACTTC. It is translated as CASSPGYQETQYF.

This clonotype was counted a few times. The V call is TRBV4-1, the J call TRBJ2-3; TRBD2 matches at 13 bases. CDR1 MGHRA and CDR2 YSYEKL come from the germline V gene. The CDR3 length is 18 residues. J lost 1 base, V lost 9 bases, and 13 bases had no gene match. The CDR3 DNA sequence: TGCGCCAGTAACGGACTAGCGGGGGCCAAGGTTGGCACAGATACGCAGTATTTT. This gives the protein CASNGLAGAKVGTDTQYF.

The sample holds a few counts of this clonotype. The chain joins TRBV6-5 to TRBJ2-5; TRBD2 matches at 9 bases. Germline V CDR1 and CDR2: MNHEY, SVGAGI. J gave up 2 bases and V 5 bases, and 6 bases lay outside the gene matches. There are 15 residues in the CDR3. The CDR3 loop is CASSPSGGIQETQYF. CDR3 nucleotide sequence: TGTGCCAGCAGTCCCAGCGGGGGGATTCAAGAGACCCAGTACTTC.

The V gene is TRBV7-9, the J gene TRBJ2-6; D not certain. This CDR3 is built from 15 residues. Germline assignment: CDR1 SEHNR and CDR2 FQNEAQ (reference sequence). Trimming took off 2 bases at V and 0 bases at J, with 5 bases between the two ends. The CDR3 reads CASSLPSSGANVLTF. The CDR3 DNA reads TGTGCCAGCAGCTTACCCTCCTCTGGGGCCAACGTCCTGACTTTC.

This clonotype has only a few counts. This chain connects TRBV2 to TRBJ2-7, with 7 bases fitting TRBD1. Germline CDR1 is SNHLY and CDR2 is FYNNEI. Unmatched junction bases numbered 2, after V lost 11 bases and J lost 1 base. The CDR3 totals 11 residues. The CDR3 is CAGTESYEQYF. DNA of the CDR3: TGTGCCGGGACAGAGTCCTACGAGCAGTACTTC.

This clonotype was seen a handful of times. The chain employs TRBV6-5 and TRBJ1-2; D gene ambiguous. Germline CDR1 reads MNHEY; CDR2 reads SVGAGI. This CDR3 comprises 15 residues. The V gene lost 2 bases and the J gene lost 2 bases, with 12 bases spanning the gap. The CDR3 sequence: CASSYLSKANYGYTF. The CDR3 DNA sequence: TGTGCCAGCAGTTACCTTTCGAAAGCCAACTATGGCTACACCTTC.

V is TRBV27 and J is TRBJ2-7, with a possible D match to TRBD1 (5 bases). The CDR3 sequence is 13 residues long. Trimming shortened V by 6 bases and J by 5 bases, and 14 bases separated the two germline ends. Germline V gene data show CDR1 as MNHEY and CDR2 as SMNVEV (reference sequence). In DNA form, the CDR3 reads TGTGCCAGCAGATTAATGATGGACAACGAGCAGTACTTC. Protein product: CASRLMMDNEQYF.

The CDR3 nucleotides are TGCGCCAGCAGCTCGGACAGCTCCGAGCAGTACTTC. It yields the protein CASSSDSSEQYF. The chain uses TRBV5-1 and TRBJ2-7; D may be TRBD1 (6 bases). V was shortened by 3 bases and J by 6 bases, with 10 bases between the two germline ends. The germline CDR1 and CDR2 sequences are SGHRS and YFSETQ. This CDR3 region has 12 residues.

The rearrangement links TRBV9 to TRBJ1-2; D is unresolved. CDR1 is SGDLS, CDR2 YYNGEE, per germline. The CDR3 has 12 residues. V lost 4 bases to trimming and J lost 5 bases, with 9 bases between them. The CDR3 loop reads CASSSRPYGYTF. In nucleotides, the CDR3 is TGTGCCAGCAGCTCCCGACCTTATGGCTACACCTTC.

This clonotype was detected many times. The chain combines TRBV27 with TRBJ2-7; 7 positions match TRBD1. The CDR3 length is 16 residues. Germline loops: CDR1 MNHEY, CDR2 SMNVEV (reference sequence). Trimming took 6 bases from V and 4 from J; bases not matched to a gene: 15. The CDR3 here is CASSKTLDRDNYEQYF. The CDR3 nucleotides are TGTGCCAGCAGCAAAACTCTTGACAGGGATAATTACGAGCAGTACTTC.

V gene TRBV4-2 combines with J gene TRBJ1-5, with no clear D. Germline CDR1 reads LGHNA; CDR2 reads YNFKEQ. The CDR3 loop spans 14 amino acids. V was pared by 0 bases and J by 11 bases, with 14 bases between. The CDR3 DNA reads as TGTGCCAGCAGCCAAGAGGCAGACCTCATGTCCCAGCATTTT. Its translation: CASSQEADLMSQHF.

In its sample, this clonotype was seen a few times. The V gene is TRBV5-1, the J gene TRBJ2-1; TRBD1 is a possible D gene (5 bases). The V gene's germline CDR1 is SGHRS and CDR2 YFSETQ. The CDR3 consists of 15 residues. Trimming removed 0 bases from V and 4 bases from J, with 11 bases in between. DNA for the CDR3: TGCGCCAGCAGCTTGGAGCCAGGGCAGTACAATGAGCAGTTCTTC. It encodes CASSLEPGQYNEQFF.

This clonotype was found many times. The chain is built from TRBV12-3 or TRBV12-4 and TRBJ2-2, with TRBD2 matching over 12 bases. The V segment lost 5 bases and the J segment 4 bases; nucleotides outside the gene matches: 5. The CDR3 contains 16 residues. The CDR3 sequence: CASSPSGGARTGELFF. For the CDR3, the DNA is TGTGCCAGCAGTCCTAGCGGGGGGGCTCGCACCGGGGAGCTGTTTTTT.

This chain connects TRBV4-2 to TRBJ1-2, with 9 bases aligning to TRBD1. Germline assignment: CDR1 LGHNA and CDR2 YNFKEQ. V dropped 0 bases and J dropped 2; count of bases not matched to a gene: 4. The CDR3 spans 16 residues. The CDR3 protein is CASSQEQGQGNYGYTF. CDR3 bases: TGTGCCAGCAGCCAAGAACAGGGACAGGGCAACTATGGCTACACCTTC.

The V call is TRBV4-2, the J call TRBJ2-1; TRBD2 aligns across 8 bases. The J segment lost 5 bases and the V segment lost 4 bases, leaving 10 bases of the junction unmatched. The CDR3 runs 16 residues. In germline, CDR1 is LGHNA, CDR2 YNFKEQ. The DNA for the CDR3 is TGTGCCAGCAGCCCGCATGCGGGAGGAGTCAACAATGAGCAGTTCTTC. This sequence encodes CASSPHAGGVNNEQFF.

This clonotype was seen only a few times. The chain recombines TRBV6-5 with TRBJ1-1; no firm D call. Germline assignment: CDR1 MNHEY and CDR2 SVGAGI. This CDR3 is built from 15 residues. V lost 4 bases and J lost 1, with 13 bases in between. The CDR3 spells CASSFSPLGNTEAFF. The CDR3 DNA follows: TGTGCCAGCAGTTTTTCCCCGTTGGGGAACACTGAAGCTTTCTTT.

This clonotype was detected a few times. The chain uses TRBV4-1 and TRBJ2-5, with 9 bases lining up with TRBD1. The CDR3 runs 14 residues. Germline CDR1 and CDR2: MGHRA and YSYEKL. V was pared by 2 bases and J by 8 bases, with 6 bases of the junction left unmatched. The CDR3 sequence: CASSQPGQGLTQYF. CDR3 DNA: TGCGCCAGCAGCCAACCGGGACAGGGTCTAACCCAGTACTTC.

As DNA, the CDR3 is TGTGCCAGCAGGACGTGGGATACGCAGTATTTT. Protein sequence: CASRTWDTQYF. The gene calls are TRBV6-2 or TRBV6-3 and TRBJ2-3; D is undetermined. Germline CDR1 reads MNHEY; CDR2 reads SVGEGT. The CDR3 has 11 residues. V lost 6 bases to trimming and J lost 6 bases, with 7 bases between them.

A note on this clonotype: An end of the junction does not agree with germline; a read error may underlie this. The rearrangement links TRBV7-7 to TRBJ1-1; D gene ambiguous. CDR3 length equals 13 residues. Germline V CDR1 and CDR2: SSHAT, FNYEAQ (reference sequence). The CDR3 DNA is TGTGCTAGCAGCTTAGAATCCGGGACTGAAGCTTTCTTT. Translation gives CASSLESGTEAFF.

The V gene is TRBV12-3 or TRBV12-4, the J gene TRBJ2-3; TRBD1 agrees at 9 bases. V was pared by 7 bases and J by 7 bases, with 3 bases of the junction left unmatched. The CDR3 runs 12 residues. CDR3 in amino acids: CASTQGAYTQYF. The CDR3, as DNA: TGTGCCAGCACACAGGGGGCGTATACGCAGTATTTT.

This clonotype was seen more than once but under ten times. CDR3 sequence (DNA): TGCGCCAGCAGCCTAGGGACAGGGGACGGAAACACCATATATTTT. Translating it yields CASSLGTGDGNTIYF. The gene calls are TRBV5-1 and TRBJ1-3; 10 bases fit TRBD1. Germline CDR1 and CDR2: SGHRS and YFSETQ. V shed 4 bases, J shed 4 bases, and the junction held 5 bases outside the gene matches. The length of the CDR3 is 15 residues.

The gene calls are TRBV3-1 and TRBJ2-5, with D perhaps TRBD1 or TRBD2 (6 bases each). Germline CDR1 is LGHDT and CDR2 is YNNKEL (reference sequence). The germline V and J ends were trimmed by 4 bases and 5 bases, with 20 bases remaining between them. This CDR3 is built from 16 residues. CDR3 DNA: TGTGCCAGCAGCCTACCGGGGGATGGGGGCGCGGAGACCCAGTACTTC. It codes for CASSLPGDGGAETQYF.

This clonotype was detected only a few times. The chain carries TRBV2 and TRBJ1-1; D ambiguous. The CDR3 consists of 16 residues. CDR1 SNHLY and CDR2 FYNNEI come from the germline V gene. V was cut by 6 bases and J by 1 base, with 18 bases left in between. CDR3 in amino acids: CASRKGMVVGNTEAFF. As DNA, the CDR3 is TGTGCCAGCAGGAAGGGTATGGTAGTTGGGAACACTGAAGCTTTCTTT. Full variable domain (remainder filled in from reference TRBV2 and TRBJ1-1): EPEVTQTPSHQVTQMGQEVILRCVPISNHLYFYWYRQILGQKVEFLVSFYNNEISEKSEIFDDQFSVERPDGSNFTLKIRSTKLEDSAMYFCASRKGMVVGNTEAFFGQGTRLTVV.

This clonotype was counted only a few times. This chain uses TRBV5-1 with TRBJ1-6; D unclear. This CDR3 region has 13 residues. The V end lost 2 bases, the J end lost 6 bases, and 6 bases lay between the germline ends. CDR1 is SGHRS and CDR2 is YFSETQ in the germline V gene. The CDR3 here is CASSLQPNSPLHF. In nucleotides, the CDR3 is TGCGCCAGCAGCTTACAGCCTAATTCACCCCTCCACTTT.

This clonotype came up a few times. V usage is TRBV7-3 and J usage is TRBJ2-2; 9 positions agree with TRBD2. The V gene's germline CDR1 is SGHTA and CDR2 FQGTGA. This CDR3 is built from 16 residues. V lost 5 bases to trimming and J lost 6 bases; unmatched junction nucleotides: 10. The DNA of the CDR3 is TGTGCCAGCAGCCCGAGCGGTGCGGGGGGGGCCGGGGAGCTGTTTTTT. Amino acids: CASSPSGAGGAGELFF.

The chain has TRBV19 and TRBJ1-5; maybe TRBD1 (6 bases). Germline V CDR1 and CDR2: LNHDA, SQIVND (reference sequence). Trimming removed 0 bases from V and 4 bases from J, with 10 bases in between. The CDR3 has 15 residues. CDR3 amino acids: CASSIEGTRNQPQHF. DNA of the CDR3: TGTGCCAGTAGTATAGAAGGGACACGGAATCAGCCCCAGCATTTT. Variable domain in full (rest from reference TRBV19 and TRBJ1-5): DGGITQSPKYLFRKEGQNVTLSCEQNLNHDAMYWYRQDPGQGLRLIYYSQIVNDFQKGDIAEGYSVSREKKESFPLTVTSAQKNPTAFYLCASSIEGTRNQPQHFGDGTRLSIL.